The next 21 T cell receptor beta chains were all read from a single sample in a study of shared clonotypes between healthy human individuals. The table came from immunoSEQ multiplex PCR; TCRdb's copy has only in-frame clones and leaves some out. The profile shows roughly 1,800,000 clones, about 95% of them singletons. CD45RO-negative, CCR7-selected cells formed the naive CD8 fraction, which excluded terminally differentiated effector memory CD45RA+ cells. Sequenced: naive CD8+ T cells sorted from blood. Source of these receptors: a man aged 18 to 29 in good health.

The V and J genes are TRBV7-9 and TRBJ2-7; 10 positions match TRBD1. V shed 3 bases, J shed 1 base, and the junction held 6 bases outside the gene matches. Germline V gene sequence: CDR1 SEHNR, CDR2 FQNEAQ (reference sequence). This CDR3 contains 16 residues. CDR3: CASSFFGTGASYEQYF. The CDR3 DNA reads as TGTGCCAGCAGCTTTTTCGGGACAGGGGCTTCCTACGAGCAGTACTTC. The complete variable domain, with remaining parts taken from reference TRBV7-9 and TRBJ2-7, reads DTGVSQNPRHKITKRGQNVTFRCDPISEHNRLYWYRQTLGQGPEFLTYFQNEAQLEKSRLLSDRFSAERPKGSFSTLEIQRTEQGDSAMYLCASSFFGTGASYEQYFGPGTRLTVT.

This clone was observed once. V is TRBV7-6 and J is TRBJ2-2, with 13 bases aligning to TRBD2. V lost 4 bases and J lost 4; bases outside the gene matches: 6. Germline CDR1 is SGHVS and CDR2 is FNYEAQ. The CDR3 contains 17 residues. CDR3 region: CASSSGLAGVLTGELFF. DNA of the CDR3: TGTGCCAGCAGCTCAGGACTAGCGGGAGTTCTCACCGGGGAGCTGTTTTTT.

The chain combines TRBV19 with TRBJ1-2; D is unresolved. The CDR3 length is 15 residues. The germline gives CDR1 LNHDA, CDR2 SQIVND (reference sequence). Between the trimmed V and J ends, which lost 3 bases and 7 bases, there was a span of 18 bases. The CDR3 DNA reads TGTGCCAGTAGTATGAACATCAACTCGCCCATTGGCTACACCTTC. It translates to CASSMNINSPIGYTF.

The V and J genes are TRBV27 and TRBJ2-7, with D perhaps matching TRBD1 or TRBD2 (5 bases each). Trimming removed 5 bases from V and 2 bases from J, with 10 bases in between. The CDR3 is 13 residues long. The germline V gene encodes CDR1 MNHEY and CDR2 SMNVEV (reference sequence). CDR3 loop: CASSPLGAYEQYF. The CDR3 DNA sequence: TGTGCCAGCAGTCCCTTGGGGGCCTACGAGCAGTACTTC.

CDR3 loop: CASSPIGGHNSPLHF. In nucleotides, the CDR3 is TGTGCCAGCAGCCCGATCGGGGGACATAATTCACCCCTCCACTTT. V usage is TRBV7-2 and J usage is TRBJ1-6; D may be TRBD1 (5 bases). Germline CDR1 reads SGHTA; CDR2 reads FQGNSA. Between the trimmed V and J ends, which lost 5 bases and 5 bases, there was a span of 13 bases. The CDR3 is 15 residues long. The full variable domain, completed using reference TRBV7-2 and TRBJ1-6, is GAGVSQSPSNKVTEKGKDVELRCDPISGHTALYWYRQSLGQGLEFLIYFQGNSAPDKSGLPSDRFSAERTGGSVSTLTIQRTQQEDSAVYLCASSPIGGHNSPLHFGNGTRLTVT.

The chain couples TRBV7-2 to TRBJ2-5, with a possible D match to TRBD2 (6 bases). The CDR3 has 18 residues. Germline-derived CDR1 and CDR2 are SGHTA and FQGNSA. The V end was cut by 1 base, the J end by 5 bases, with 23 bases between. In DNA, the CDR3 is TGTGCCAGCAGCTTAGATTGGGCATGGGTAGGAGGGTATGAGACCCAGTACTTC. This translates into CASSLDWAWVGGYETQYF. Filled out from reference TRBV7-2 and TRBJ2-5, the complete variable domain reads GAGVSQSPSNKVTEKGKDVELRCDPISGHTALYWYRQSLGQGLEFLIYFQGNSAPDKSGLPSDRFSAERTGGSVSTLTIQRTQQEDSAVYLCASSLDWAWVGGYETQYFGPGTRLLVL.

V gene TRBV27 combines with J gene TRBJ1-5; perhaps TRBD1 as D (6 bases). Germline-derived CDR1 and CDR2 are MNHEY and SMNVEV (reference sequence). Trimming cost V 9 bases and J 3 bases, with 15 bases left between them. The CDR3 loop spans 14 amino acids. The CDR3 DNA follows: TGTGCCAGTACCACAGCAGGGGCCAATCAGCCCCAGCATTTT. This translates into CASTTAGANQPQHF.

This clone was counted once. This chain connects TRBV7-9 to TRBJ2-7, with D perhaps TRBD2 (5 bases). The CDR3 runs 16 residues. CDR1 and CDR2 from the germline V gene are SEHNR and FQNEAQ (reference sequence). The V end lost 5 bases, the J end lost 0 bases, and 17 bases lay between the germline ends. The chain's CDR3 is CASSPGEGFDSYEQYF. CDR3 bases: TGTGCCAGCAGCCCAGGCGAGGGATTCGACTCCTACGAGCAGTACTTC.

The chain uses TRBV7-9 and TRBJ2-7; 9 bases agree with TRBD2. The CDR3 is made up of 15 amino acids. The V and J ends lost 5 bases and 2 bases, in that order; junction bases with no gene match: 7. Germline CDR1 and CDR2: SEHNR and FQNEAQ (reference sequence). The chain's CDR3 is CASSPSGTSPYEQYF. CDR3 coding DNA: TGTGCCAGCAGCCCTAGCGGGACCTCCCCCTACGAGCAGTACTTC.

CDR3 protein: CASSFSLAEQSEQFF. Here the CDR3 DNA reads TGTGCCAGCAGCTTTTCCCTAGCCGAGCAGTCTGAGCAGTTCTTC. The V call is TRBV5-6, the J call TRBJ2-1, with D maybe TRBD2 (5 bases). V was pared by 2 bases and J by 9 bases, with 18 bases between. CDR3 length equals 15 residues. Germline CDR1 SGHDT, CDR2 YYEEEE.

The chain employs TRBV28 and TRBJ2-5; D uncertain. Germline values: CDR1 MDHEN, CDR2 SYDVKM. Deletions cut 6 bases from V and 2 bases from J, with 13 bases between. This CDR3 spans 14 amino acids. The CDR3 DNA reads as TGTGCCAGCAGCTTGGAAAATCTACAAGAGACCCAGTACTTC. This encodes CASSLENLQETQYF.

V gene TRBV12-2 combines with J gene TRBJ1-5; the table assigns TRBD1, which was not confirmed against the DNA. TRBV12-2 is deemed a pseudogene. The CDR3 length is 14 residues. CDR3: CASRLDRVYQPQHF. The CDR3 DNA sequence: TGTGCAAGTCGCTTAGACAGGGTTTATCAGCCCCAGCATTTT.

The chain has TRBV5-6 and TRBJ1-1; possibly TRBD1 for D (6 bases). Looked up from germline, CDR1 is SGHDT and CDR2 is YYEEEE. Trimming pared 3 bases from V and 3 bases from J, leaving 12 bases between. The CDR3 is 14 amino acids. The CDR3 coding sequence is TGTGCCAGCAGCTCCGAGGGACACTACACTGAAGCTTTCTTT. Translated, it gives CASSSEGHYTEAFF.

A note on this clone: This CDR3 is also generated by other DNA sequences in the sample. The genes are TRBV5-1 and TRBJ2-7, with TRBD2 matching 8 bases. CDR1 and CDR2 from the germline V gene are SGHRS and YFSETQ. CDR3 length equals 15 residues. Trimming took 0 bases from V and 4 from J; bases not matched to a gene: 6. The DNA of the CDR3 is TGCGCCAGCAGCTTGGCCCTAGCGGGTTCTTACGAGCAGTACTTC. This sequence encodes CASSLALAGSYEQYF.

The chain carries TRBV4-1 and TRBJ1-2, with TRBD1 matching over 8 bases. Trimming took 3 bases from V and 4 from J; bases not matched to a gene: 10. This CDR3 is built from 16 residues. Germline V lookup: CDR1 MGHRA, CDR2 YSYEKL. This CDR3 reads CASSHFIGQGLYGYTF. DNA for the CDR3: TGCGCCAGCAGCCACTTCATCGGACAGGGCCTCTATGGCTACACCTTC.

About this clone itself: The identical CDR3 is also encoded by other nucleotide sequences in the sample. V is TRBV27 and J is TRBJ1-5; a weak D match, TRBD1 (5 bases). From germline, CDR1 is MNHEY and CDR2 SMNVEV (reference sequence). The germline V and J ends were trimmed by 3 bases and 0 bases, with 6 bases remaining between them. The CDR3 loop spans 14 amino acids. The CDR3 protein is CASSFRASNQPQHF. CDR3 DNA: TGTGCCAGCAGTTTCAGGGCTAGCAATCAGCCCCAGCATTTT.

This clone was seen just once. V is TRBV28 and J is TRBJ1-2; D is perhaps TRBD1 (5 bases). The CDR3 contains 15 residues. Trimming took 3 bases from V and 5 from J, leaving 16 bases between them. Germline V lookup: CDR1 MDHEN, CDR2 SYDVKM. CDR3 in amino acids: CASSFGQGYPYGYTF. The DNA for the CDR3 is TGTGCCAGCAGTTTTGGCCAGGGCTATCCTTATGGCTACACCTTC.

The V call is TRBV4-1, the J call TRBJ1-3; D possibly corresponds to TRBD1 (5 bases). The length of the CDR3 is 16 residues. Trimming stripped 1 base from V and 0 bases from J, with 10 bases between. The germline gives CDR1 MGHRA, CDR2 YSYEKL. The CDR3 reads CASSQAAGASGNTIYF. The CDR3, as DNA: TGCGCCAGCAGCCAAGCCGCCGGGGCCTCTGGAAACACCATATATTTT.

This chain joins TRBV6-5 and TRBJ2-1; D is ambiguous. CDR1 and CDR2 from the germline V gene are MNHEY and SVGAGI. This CDR3 region has 14 residues. The V gene lost 0 bases and the J gene lost 5 bases, with 8 bases spanning the gap. The CDR3 DNA follows: TGTGCCAGCAGTTACTCGGAAGGAAACAATGAGCAGTTCTTC. Translated, it gives CASSYSEGNNEQFF.

This chain connects TRBV19 to TRBJ1-1, with a tentative D call TRBD1 (5 bases). The CDR3 covers 13 residues. The germline gives CDR1 LNHDA, CDR2 SQIVND (reference sequence). Trimming stripped 6 bases from V and 0 bases from J, with 8 bases between. CDR3 coding DNA: TGTGCCAGTAGGGCAGGGTTGAACACTGAAGCTTTCTTT. The encoded protein is CASRAGLNTEAFF.

The rearrangement joins TRBV10-1 to TRBJ2-7, with 11 bases aligning to TRBD1. Germline CDR1 is WNHNN and CDR2 is SYGVQD (reference sequence). This CDR3 is 14 amino acids long. V trimming: 4 bases; J trimming: 6 bases; junction bases outside the gene matches: 5. Written as DNA, the CDR3 is TGCGCCAGCAGTGGCCGGGACAGGGGGTTCGAGCAGTACTTC. It encodes CASSGRDRGFEQYF.